These 5 T cell receptor beta chains originate from one sample sequenced in a study of regulatory T cells in long-lasting Graves disease. Time point of the sample: persistent/refractory GD, antithyroid drugs over 5 years with positive TRAb. Preparation of the TCR library used RNA extracted from PBMCs. Both iRepertoire HTBI primers and Arm-PCR of CDR3 regions were used to build the TCR beta libraries. TCRdb called the multiplex PCR reads again in MiXCR, with one record for every CDR3 protein. The sample includes 350,000 to 450,000 distinct CDR3 sequences, 20% to 25% of them seen just once. The sequenced sample was peripheral blood mononuclear cells (PBMCs), obtained when the disease was refractory, from a patient treated with antithyroid drugs. The receptors derive from a female donor with Graves disease.

This sequence joins TRBV27 and TRBJ1-4; 9 nucleotides align to TRBD1. V was pared by 6 bases and J by 2 bases, with 4 bases of the junction left unmatched. Looked up from germline, CDR1 is MNHEY and CDR2 is SMNVEV (reference sequence). The CDR3 has 15 residues. The CDR3 region is CASRGQGSTNEKLFF. The DNA of the CDR3 is TGTGCCAGCAGGGGACAGGGATCGACTAATGAAAAACTGTTTTTT.

The table lists this clonotype with a few counts. The rearrangement joins TRBV11-1 to TRBJ2-5; 10 bases fit TRBD1. This CDR3 spans 15 amino acids. V was clipped by 5 bases and J by 3 bases; unmatched bases: 6. Germline CDR1 is SGHAT and CDR2 is FQDESV (reference sequence). The CDR3 region is CASSPGTGAEETQYF. The CDR3 DNA sequence: TGTGCCAGCAGCCCCGGGACAGGGGCTGAAGAGACCCAGTACTTC.

This clonotype was detected only a few times. J is TRBJ2-2 and V is TRBV5-1; 8 nucleotides match TRBD1. Unmatched junction bases numbered 6, after V lost 2 bases and J lost 3 bases. The CDR3 runs to 16 residues. Germline V gives CDR1 SGHRS, CDR2 YFSETQ. CDR3 in amino acids: CASSFGTGGYTGELFF. The CDR3 DNA follows: TGCGCCAGCAGCTTCGGGACAGGAGGATACACCGGGGAGCTGTTTTTT.

This clonotype appeared a few times. The gene calls are TRBV20-1 and TRBJ2-1; D is ambiguous. The CDR3 runs to 14 residues. CDR1 and CDR2 (germline): DFQATT, SNEGSKA (reference sequence). V lost 1 base and J 8 bases, leaving 15 bases between the germline ends. CDR3 loop: CSARALRFRDEQFF. In DNA, the CDR3 is TGCAGTGCTAGAGCACTGAGATTTCGGGATGAGCAGTTCTTC.

DNA of the CDR3: TGTGCCAGTAGCCAAACATCGGGGAATTCACCCCTCCACTTT. Translating it yields CASSQTSGNSPLHF. The chain links TRBV19 to TRBJ1-6; D ambiguous. This CDR3 is built from 14 residues. V lost 6 bases and J lost 7, with 13 bases in between. Germline V gene data show CDR1 as LNHDA and CDR2 as SQIVND (reference sequence).